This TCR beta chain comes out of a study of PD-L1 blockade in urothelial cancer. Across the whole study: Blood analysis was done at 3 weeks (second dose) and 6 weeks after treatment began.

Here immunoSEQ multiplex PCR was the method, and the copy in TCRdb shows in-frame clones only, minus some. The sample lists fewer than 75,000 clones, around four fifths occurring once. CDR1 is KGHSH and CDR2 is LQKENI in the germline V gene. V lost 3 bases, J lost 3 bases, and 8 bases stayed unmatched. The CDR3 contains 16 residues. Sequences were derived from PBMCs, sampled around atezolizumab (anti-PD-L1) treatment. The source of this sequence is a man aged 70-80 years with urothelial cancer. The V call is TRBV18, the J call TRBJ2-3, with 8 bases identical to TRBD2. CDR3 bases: TGTGCCAGCTCACCCCCGGGGGGGGGACGGACAGATACGCAGTATTTT. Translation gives CASSPPGGGRTDTQYF.